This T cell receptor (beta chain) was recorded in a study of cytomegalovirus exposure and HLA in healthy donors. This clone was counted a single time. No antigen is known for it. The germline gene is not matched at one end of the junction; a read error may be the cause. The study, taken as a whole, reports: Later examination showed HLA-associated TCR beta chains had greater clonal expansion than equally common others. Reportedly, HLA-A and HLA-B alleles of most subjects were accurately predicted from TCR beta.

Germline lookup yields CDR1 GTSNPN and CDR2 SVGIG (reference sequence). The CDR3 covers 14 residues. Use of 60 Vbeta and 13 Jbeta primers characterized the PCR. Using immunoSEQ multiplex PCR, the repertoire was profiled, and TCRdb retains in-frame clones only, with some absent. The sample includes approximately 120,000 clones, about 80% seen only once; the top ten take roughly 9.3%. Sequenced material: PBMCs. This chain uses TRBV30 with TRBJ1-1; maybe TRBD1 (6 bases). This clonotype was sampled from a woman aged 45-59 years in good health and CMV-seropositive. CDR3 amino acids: CAWSVRQVNTEASF. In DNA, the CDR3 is TGTGCCTGGAGTGTACGACAGGTAAACACTGAAGCTTCCTTT.